This T cell receptor (beta chain) was identified in a study of cytotoxic CD8 clonotypes in ibrutinib-treated CLL. Across the study: In all, approximately ten patients were relapsed/refractory, approximately 14 were treatment-naive and roughly 18 were IGHV unmutated. Study results and limitations: Baseline clonality, above age-matched healthy donor levels, tracked circulating CD8+ T-cell counts.

About this clone itself: Its target is not known.

About 2 micrograms of genomic DNA came from cryopreserved PBMCs for TCR beta libraries. The CDR3 contains 17 residues. V dropped 1 base and J dropped 0; count of bases not matched to a gene: 8. The germline CDR1 and CDR2 sequences are SGHRS and YFSETQ. Generated by immunoSEQ multiplex PCR, the TCRdb table keeps only in-frame clones and is missing some. The table includes fewer than 400,000 clones, over 60% detected once. The rearrangement uses TRBV5-1 and TRBJ2-7, with 9 bases identical to TRBD2. This specimen consisted of PBMCs, obtained after 36 months of ibrutinib treatment. The sequence was obtained from a human donor with chronic lymphocytic leukemia. CDR3: CASSLRSSGASSYEQYF. CDR3 in DNA: TGCGCCAGCAGCTTGAGGTCTAGCGGGGCGAGCTCCTACGAGCAGTACTTC.